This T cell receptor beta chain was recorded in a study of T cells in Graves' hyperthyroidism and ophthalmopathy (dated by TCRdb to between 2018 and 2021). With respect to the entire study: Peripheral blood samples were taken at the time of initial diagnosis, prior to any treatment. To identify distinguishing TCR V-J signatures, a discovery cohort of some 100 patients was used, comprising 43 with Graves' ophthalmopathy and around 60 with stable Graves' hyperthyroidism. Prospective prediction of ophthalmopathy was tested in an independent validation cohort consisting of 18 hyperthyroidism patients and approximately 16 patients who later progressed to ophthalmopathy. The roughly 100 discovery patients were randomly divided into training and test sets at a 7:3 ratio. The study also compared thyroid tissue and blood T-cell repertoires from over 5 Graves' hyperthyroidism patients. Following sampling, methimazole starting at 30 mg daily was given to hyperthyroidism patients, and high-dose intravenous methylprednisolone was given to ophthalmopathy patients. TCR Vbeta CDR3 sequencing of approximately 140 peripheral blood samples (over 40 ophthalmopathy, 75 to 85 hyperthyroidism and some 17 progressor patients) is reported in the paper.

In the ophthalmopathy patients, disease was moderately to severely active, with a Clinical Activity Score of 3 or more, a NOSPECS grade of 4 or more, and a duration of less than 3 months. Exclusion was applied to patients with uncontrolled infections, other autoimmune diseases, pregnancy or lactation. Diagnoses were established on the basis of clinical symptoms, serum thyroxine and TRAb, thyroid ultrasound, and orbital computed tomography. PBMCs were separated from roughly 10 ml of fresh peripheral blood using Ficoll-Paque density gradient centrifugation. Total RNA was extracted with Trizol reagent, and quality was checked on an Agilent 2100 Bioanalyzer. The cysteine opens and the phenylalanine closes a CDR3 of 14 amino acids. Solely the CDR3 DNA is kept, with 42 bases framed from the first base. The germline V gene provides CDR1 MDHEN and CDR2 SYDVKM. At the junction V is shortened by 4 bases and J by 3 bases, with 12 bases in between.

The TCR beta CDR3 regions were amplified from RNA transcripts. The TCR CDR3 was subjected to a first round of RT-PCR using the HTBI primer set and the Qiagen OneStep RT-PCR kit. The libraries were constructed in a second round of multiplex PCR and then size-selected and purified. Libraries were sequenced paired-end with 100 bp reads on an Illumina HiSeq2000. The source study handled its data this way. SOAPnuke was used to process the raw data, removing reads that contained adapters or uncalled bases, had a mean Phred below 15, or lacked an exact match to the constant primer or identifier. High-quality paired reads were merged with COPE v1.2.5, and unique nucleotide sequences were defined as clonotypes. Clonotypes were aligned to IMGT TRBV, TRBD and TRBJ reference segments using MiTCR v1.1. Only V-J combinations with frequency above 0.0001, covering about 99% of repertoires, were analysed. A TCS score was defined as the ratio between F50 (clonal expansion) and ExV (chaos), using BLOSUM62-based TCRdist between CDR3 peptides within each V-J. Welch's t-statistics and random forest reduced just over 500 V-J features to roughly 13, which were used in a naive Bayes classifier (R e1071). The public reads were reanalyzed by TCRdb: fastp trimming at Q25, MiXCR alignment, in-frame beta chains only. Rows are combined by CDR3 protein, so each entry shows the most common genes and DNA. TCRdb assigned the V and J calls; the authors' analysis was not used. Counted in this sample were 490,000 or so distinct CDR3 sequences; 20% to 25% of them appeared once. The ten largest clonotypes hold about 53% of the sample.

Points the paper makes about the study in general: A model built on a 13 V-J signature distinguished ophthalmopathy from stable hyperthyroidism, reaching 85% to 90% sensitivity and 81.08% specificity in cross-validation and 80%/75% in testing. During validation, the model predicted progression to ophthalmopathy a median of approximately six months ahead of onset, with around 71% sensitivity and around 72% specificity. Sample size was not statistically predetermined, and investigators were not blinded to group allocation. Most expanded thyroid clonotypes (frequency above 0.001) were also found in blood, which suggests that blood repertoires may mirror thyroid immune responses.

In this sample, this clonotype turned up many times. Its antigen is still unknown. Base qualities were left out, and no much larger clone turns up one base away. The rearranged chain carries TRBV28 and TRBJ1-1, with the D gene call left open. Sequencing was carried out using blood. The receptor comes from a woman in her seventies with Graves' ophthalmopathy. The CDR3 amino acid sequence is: CASSSTLSDTEAFF. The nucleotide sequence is TGTGCCAGCAGTTCGACTTTATCGGACACTGAAGCTTTCTTT.